This T cell receptor beta chain is drawn from a study of T cells after yellow fever vaccination. Study-level background: SMART-Seq v4 Ultra Low Input prepared libraries from low-cell fractions. Study-level findings and limits: Weaker in magnitude, the secondary response showed a faster peak on day 5 versus 15.

This clonotype was observed at least ten times. What it binds is not known. A universal primer site and UMIs were added as TCR cDNA was made by 5'RACE template switching. Using its own MiXCR run on the 5' RACE reads, TCRdb lists one record per CDR3 protein. Counted here are 50,000 or so distinct CDR3 sequences, roughly 7.3% occurring once; the ten biggest clones make up 25% to 30%. The ends were cut back, 3 bases at V and 15 bases at J, with 21 bases in the middle. Germline CDR1 MNHEY, CDR2 SVGAGI. The CDR3 runs to 14 residues. The material was CD8+ T cells sorted from PBMCs, obtained roughly 15 days after the first yellow fever vaccination. The origin of this receptor is a man aged 18-30 years who received the YFV17D yellow fever vaccine. This chain connects TRBV6-5 to TRBJ2-1; tentatively, D is TRBD2 (5 bases). This CDR3 is CASSYDGTRMFGFF. The CDR3 DNA reads as TGTGCCAGCAGTTATGACGGTACTAGGATGTTTGGGTTCTTC.